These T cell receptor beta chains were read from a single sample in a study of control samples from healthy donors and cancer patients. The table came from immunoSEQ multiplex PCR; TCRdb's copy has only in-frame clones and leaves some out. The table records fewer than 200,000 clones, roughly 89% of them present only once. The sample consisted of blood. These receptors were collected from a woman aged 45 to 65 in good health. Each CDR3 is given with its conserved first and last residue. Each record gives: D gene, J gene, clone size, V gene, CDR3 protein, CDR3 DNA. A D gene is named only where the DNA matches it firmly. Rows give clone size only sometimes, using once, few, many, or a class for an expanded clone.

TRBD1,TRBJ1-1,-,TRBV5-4,CASSQTGLNTEAFF,TGTGCCAGCAGCCAGACAGGGCTGAACACTGAAGCTTTCTTT
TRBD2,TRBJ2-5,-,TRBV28,CASSRWGGRTQETQYF,TGTGCCAGCAGCCGATGGGGCGGGAGGACCCAAGAGACCCAGTACTTC
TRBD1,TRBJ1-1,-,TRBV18,CASSPPATGLNTEAFF,TGTGCCAGCTCACCACCCGCGACAGGGCTGAACACTGAAGCTTTCTTT
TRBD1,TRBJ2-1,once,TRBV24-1,CATARQGASNEQFF,TGTGCCACCGCAAGACAGGGGGCGTCCAATGAGCAGTTCTTC
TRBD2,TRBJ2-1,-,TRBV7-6,CASSPSSGRAINEQFF,TGTGCCAGCAGCCCATCTAGCGGGAGGGCCATTAATGAGCAGTTCTTC
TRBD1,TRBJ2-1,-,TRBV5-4,CASSLGTGNNEQFF,TGTGCCAGCAGCTTGGGGACAGGGAACAATGAGCAGTTCTTC
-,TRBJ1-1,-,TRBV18,CASSPNLNTEAFF,TGTGCCAGCTCACCCAATTTGAACACTGAAGCTTTCTTT
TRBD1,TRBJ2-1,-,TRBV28,CASSLRQGAYNEQFF,TGTGCCAGCAGTTTAAGGCAGGGGGCCTACAATGAGCAGTTCTTC
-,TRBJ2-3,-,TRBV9,CASSVRPDLTDTQYF,TGTGCCAGCAGCGTACGCCCAGACTTGACAGATACGCAGTATTTT
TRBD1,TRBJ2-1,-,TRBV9,CASTPGTGPYNEQFF,TGTGCCAGCACCCCTGGGACAGGGCCATACAATGAGCAGTTCTTC
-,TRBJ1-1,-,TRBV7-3,CASSPTGWGTEAFF,TGTGCCAGCAGCCCTACAGGTTGGGGCACTGAAGCTTTCTTT
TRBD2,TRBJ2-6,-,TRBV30,CAWSVPTSGRGGANVLTF,TGTGCCTGGAGTGTACCCACTAGCGGGAGGGGTGGGGCCAACGTCCTGACTTTC